There are a few counts of the clone carrying this T cell receptor (beta chain). Antigen: not known. The ends were cut back, 5 bases at V and 2 bases at J, with 13 bases in the middle. This CDR3 contains 14 residues. These data originate in a study of response to subunit inactivated influenza vaccine. Study-level findings and limits: There was a suggestion from the authors that each seasonal influenza vaccination recruits few new T cells.

TCRdb re-analysed the RT-PCR reads in MiXCR, keeping a single row per CDR3 protein. This sample has a few hundred thousand distinct CDR3 sequences; roughly 15% occur once, and the top ten carry around 10%. The receptor was derived from a man aged 45-65 years who received an inactivated influenza vaccine. J is TRBJ2-7 and V is TRBV12-3 or TRBV12-4; D may correspond to TRBD1 or TRBD2 (5 bases each). This specimen was PBMCs from blood, taken roughly 12 days after vaccination. As DNA, the CDR3 is TGTGCCAGCAGTGGGACCCCCCCGCCCTACGAGCAGTACTTC. It specifies CASSGTPPPYEQYF.